This T cell receptor (beta chain) was obtained from a study of OX40 agonist ivuxolimab in advanced cancers. Background on the study: Subjects had a mean age of approximately 60 years, with a range of 23 to 79; just over 80% were male. Prior checkpoint blockade (anti-PD-1, anti-PD-L1 or anti-CTLA-4) was permitted; around 40% had it.

Only in-frame clones appear in the TCRdb table, and some are missing; sequencing was by immunoSEQ multiplex PCR. This sample has about 15,000 clones, with around 80% found just once. The CDR3 length is 10 residues. Trimming removed 4 bases at V and 13 bases at J, with 8 bases between. CDR1 is LNHDA and CDR2 is SQIVND in the germline V gene (reference sequence). Study observations and caveats: Some nonresponders likewise displayed low normalized T-cell clonal expansion.

As for this clone: Its antigen is not identified.

This sequence originates from an adult with an advanced solid tumor such as melanoma, head and neck, liver or kidney cancer. The sequencing used CD4+ or CD8+ T cells sorted from blood, collected in a trial of the OX40 agonist ivuxolimab. This chain joins TRBV19 and TRBJ2-1; D gene unclear. Here the CDR3 reads CASSRGEQFF. Here the CDR3 DNA reads TGTGCCAGTAGTAGGGGTGAACAGTTCTTC.